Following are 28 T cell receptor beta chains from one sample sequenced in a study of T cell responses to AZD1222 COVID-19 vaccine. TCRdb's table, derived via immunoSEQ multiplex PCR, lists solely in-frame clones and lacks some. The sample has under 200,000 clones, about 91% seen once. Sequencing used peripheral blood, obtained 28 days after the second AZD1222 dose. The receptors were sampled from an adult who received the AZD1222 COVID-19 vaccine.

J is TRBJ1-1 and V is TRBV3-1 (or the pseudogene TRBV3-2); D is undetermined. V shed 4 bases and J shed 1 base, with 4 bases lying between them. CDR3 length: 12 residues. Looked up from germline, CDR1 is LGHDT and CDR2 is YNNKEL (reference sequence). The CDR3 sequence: CASSPQNTEAFF. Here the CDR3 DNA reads TGTGCCAGCAGCCCACAGAACACTGAAGCTTTCTTT.

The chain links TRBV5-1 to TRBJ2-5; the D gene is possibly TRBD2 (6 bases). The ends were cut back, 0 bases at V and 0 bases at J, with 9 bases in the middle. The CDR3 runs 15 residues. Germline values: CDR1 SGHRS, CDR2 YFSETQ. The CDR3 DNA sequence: TGCGCCAGCAGCTTGGCCGGGGGTTACCAAGAGACCCAGTACTTC. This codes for CASSLAGGYQETQYF.

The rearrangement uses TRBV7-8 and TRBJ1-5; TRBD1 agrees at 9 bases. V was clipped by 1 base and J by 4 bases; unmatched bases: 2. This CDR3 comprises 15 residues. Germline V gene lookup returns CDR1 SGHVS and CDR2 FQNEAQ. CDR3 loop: CASSLGGTGNQPQHF. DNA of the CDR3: TGTGCCAGCAGCTTAGGGGGGACAGGGAATCAGCCCCAGCATTTT.

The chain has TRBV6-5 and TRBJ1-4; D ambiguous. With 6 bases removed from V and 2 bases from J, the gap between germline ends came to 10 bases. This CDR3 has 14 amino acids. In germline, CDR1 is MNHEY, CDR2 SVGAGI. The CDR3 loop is CASSLDLTNEKLFF. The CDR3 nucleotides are TGTGCCAGCAGCCTGGATCTCACTAATGAAAAACTGTTTTTT.

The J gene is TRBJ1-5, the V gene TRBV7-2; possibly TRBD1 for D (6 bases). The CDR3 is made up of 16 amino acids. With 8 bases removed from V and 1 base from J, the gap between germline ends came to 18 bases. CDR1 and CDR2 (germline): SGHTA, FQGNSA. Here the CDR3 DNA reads TGTGCCAGCGGTCGCGGGGGTCAGGGGAGCAATCAGCCCCAGCATTTT. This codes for CASGRGGQGSNQPQHF.

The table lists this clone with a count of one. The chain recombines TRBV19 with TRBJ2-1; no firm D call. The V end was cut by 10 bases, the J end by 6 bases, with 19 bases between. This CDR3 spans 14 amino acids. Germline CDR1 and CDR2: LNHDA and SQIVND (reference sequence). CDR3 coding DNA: TGTGCCACCTCCCGACTCCTCAACCCCAATGAGCAGTTCTTC. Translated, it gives CATSRLLNPNEQFF.

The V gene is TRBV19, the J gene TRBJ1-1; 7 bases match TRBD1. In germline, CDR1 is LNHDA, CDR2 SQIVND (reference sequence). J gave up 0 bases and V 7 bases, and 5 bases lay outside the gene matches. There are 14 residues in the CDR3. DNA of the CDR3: TGTGCCAGTATCCACAGGGGCCTGAACACTGAAGCTTTCTTT. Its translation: CASIHRGLNTEAFF.

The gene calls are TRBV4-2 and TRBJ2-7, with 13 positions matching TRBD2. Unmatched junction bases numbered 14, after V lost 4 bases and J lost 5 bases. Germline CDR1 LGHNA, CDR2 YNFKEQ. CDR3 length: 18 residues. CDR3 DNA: TGTGCCAGCAGCCCAATAGGATCAGGGACTAGCGGGAAGAACGAGCAGTACTTC. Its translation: CASSPIGSGTSGKNEQYF.

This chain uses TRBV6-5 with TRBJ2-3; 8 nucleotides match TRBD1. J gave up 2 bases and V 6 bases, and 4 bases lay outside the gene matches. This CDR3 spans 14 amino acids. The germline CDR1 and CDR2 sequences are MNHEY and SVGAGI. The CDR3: CASRTGDNTDTQYF. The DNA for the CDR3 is TGTGCCAGCAGGACAGGGGATAACACAGATACGCAGTATTTT.

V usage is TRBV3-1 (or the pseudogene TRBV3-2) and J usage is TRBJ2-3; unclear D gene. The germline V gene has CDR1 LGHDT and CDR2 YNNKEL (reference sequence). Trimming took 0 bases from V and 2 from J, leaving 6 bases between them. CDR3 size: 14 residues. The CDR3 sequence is CASSQDLTTDTQYF. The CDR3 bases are TGTGCCAGCAGCCAAGATCTTACCACAGATACGCAGTATTTT.

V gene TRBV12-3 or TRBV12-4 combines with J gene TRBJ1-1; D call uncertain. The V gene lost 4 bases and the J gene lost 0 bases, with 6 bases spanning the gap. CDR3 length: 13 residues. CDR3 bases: TGTGCCAGCAGTTACGGGGTGAACACTGAAGCTTTCTTT. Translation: CASSYGVNTEAFF.

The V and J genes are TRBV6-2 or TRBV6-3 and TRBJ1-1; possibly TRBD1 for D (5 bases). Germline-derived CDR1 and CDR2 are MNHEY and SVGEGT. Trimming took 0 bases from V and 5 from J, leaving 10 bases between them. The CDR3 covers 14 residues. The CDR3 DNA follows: TGTGCCAGCAGTTACTCGAGGGGCGGGACTGAAGCTTTCTTT. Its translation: CASSYSRGGTEAFF.

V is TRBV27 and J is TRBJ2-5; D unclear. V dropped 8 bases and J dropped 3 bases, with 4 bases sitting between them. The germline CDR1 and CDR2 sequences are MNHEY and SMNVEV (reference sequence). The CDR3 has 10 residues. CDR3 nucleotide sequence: TGTGCCAGCGGGAAAGAGACCCAGTACTTC. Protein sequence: CASGKETQYF.

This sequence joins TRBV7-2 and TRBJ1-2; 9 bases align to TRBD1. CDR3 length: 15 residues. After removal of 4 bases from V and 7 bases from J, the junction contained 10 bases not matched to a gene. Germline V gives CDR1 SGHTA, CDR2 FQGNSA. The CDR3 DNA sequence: TGTGCCAGCAGCTCAGTGACAGGGGGGATTATTGGCTACACCTTC. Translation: CASSSVTGGIIGYTF.

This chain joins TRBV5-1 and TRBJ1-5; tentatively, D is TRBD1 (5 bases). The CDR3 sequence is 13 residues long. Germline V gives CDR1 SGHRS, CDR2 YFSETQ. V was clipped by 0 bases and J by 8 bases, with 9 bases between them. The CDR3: CASSLVVGEPQHF. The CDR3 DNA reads TGCGCCAGCAGCTTGGTTGTGGGGGAGCCCCAGCATTTT.

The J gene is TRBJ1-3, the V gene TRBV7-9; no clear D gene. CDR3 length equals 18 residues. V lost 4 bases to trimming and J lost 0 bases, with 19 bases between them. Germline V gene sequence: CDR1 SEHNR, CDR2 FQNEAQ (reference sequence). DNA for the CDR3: TGTGCCAGCAGCTGGATAATACAGCGGTCTCTCTCTGGAAACACCATATATTTT. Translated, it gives CASSWIIQRSLSGNTIYF.

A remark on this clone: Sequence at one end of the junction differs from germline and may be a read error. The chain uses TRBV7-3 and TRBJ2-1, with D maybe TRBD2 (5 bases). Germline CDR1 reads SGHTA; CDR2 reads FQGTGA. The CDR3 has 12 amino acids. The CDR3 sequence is CASSLTGGEQFF. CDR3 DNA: TGTGCCAGCAGCCTAACTGGAGGTGAGCAGTTCTTC.

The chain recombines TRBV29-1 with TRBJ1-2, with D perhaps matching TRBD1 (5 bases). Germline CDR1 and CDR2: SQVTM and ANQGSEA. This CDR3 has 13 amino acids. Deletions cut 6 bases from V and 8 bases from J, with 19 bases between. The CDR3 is CSVTRLGAEGYTF. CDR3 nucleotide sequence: TGCAGCGTGACCCGCCTCGGGGCAGAGGGCTACACCTTC. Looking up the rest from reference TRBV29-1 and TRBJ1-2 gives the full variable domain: SAVISQKPSRDICQRGTSLTIQCQVDSQVTMMFWYRQQPGQSLTLIATANQGSEATYESGFVIDKFPISRPNLTFSTLTVSNMSPEDSSIYLCSVTRLGAEGYTFGSGTRLTVV.

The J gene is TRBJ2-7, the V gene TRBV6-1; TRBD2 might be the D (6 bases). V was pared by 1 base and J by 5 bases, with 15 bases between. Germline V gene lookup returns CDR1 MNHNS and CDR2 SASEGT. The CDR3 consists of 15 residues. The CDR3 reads CASSEVRRGGNEQYF. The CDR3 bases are TGTGCCAGCAGTGAAGTTCGAAGGGGAGGAAACGAGCAGTACTTC.

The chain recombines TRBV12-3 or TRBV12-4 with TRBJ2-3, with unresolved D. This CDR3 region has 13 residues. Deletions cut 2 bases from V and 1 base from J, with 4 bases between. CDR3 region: CASSLRGTDTQYF. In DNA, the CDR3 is TGTGCCAGCAGTTTAAGGGGCACAGATACGCAGTATTTT.

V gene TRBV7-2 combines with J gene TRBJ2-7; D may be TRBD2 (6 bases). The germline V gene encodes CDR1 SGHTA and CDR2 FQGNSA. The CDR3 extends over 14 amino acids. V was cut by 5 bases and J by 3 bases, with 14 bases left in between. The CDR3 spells CASSLTSRNYEQYF. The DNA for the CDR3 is TGTGCCAGCAGCCTGACTAGTCGGAACTACGAGCAGTACTTC.

Here the CDR3 reads CASSQGSGVLETQYF. The CDR3 DNA is TGTGCCAGCAGCCAAGGAAGTGGAGTCCTAGAGACCCAGTACTTC. The V call is TRBV4-2, the J call TRBJ2-5; unclear D gene. Germline V CDR1 and CDR2: LGHNA, YNFKEQ. The CDR3 is made up of 15 amino acids. Trimming stripped 1 base from V and 4 bases from J, with 13 bases between.

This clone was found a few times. The CDR3, as DNA: TGTGCCAGCAGCCCACGGGGGGGGAGTCAGCCCCAGCATTTT. This encodes CASSPRGGSQPQHF. V usage is TRBV7-2 and J usage is TRBJ1-5, with D maybe TRBD1 (5 bases). Deletions cut 5 bases from V and 6 bases from J, with 14 bases between. There are 14 residues in the CDR3. Germline V CDR1 and CDR2: SGHTA, FQGNSA.

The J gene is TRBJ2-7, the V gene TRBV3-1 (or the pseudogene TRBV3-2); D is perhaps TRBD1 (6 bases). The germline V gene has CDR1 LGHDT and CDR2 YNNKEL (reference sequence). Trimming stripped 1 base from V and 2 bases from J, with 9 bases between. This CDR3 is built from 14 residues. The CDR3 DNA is TGTGCCAGCAGCCAAGGGACAGCAACCTACGAGCAGTACTTC. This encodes CASSQGTATYEQYF.

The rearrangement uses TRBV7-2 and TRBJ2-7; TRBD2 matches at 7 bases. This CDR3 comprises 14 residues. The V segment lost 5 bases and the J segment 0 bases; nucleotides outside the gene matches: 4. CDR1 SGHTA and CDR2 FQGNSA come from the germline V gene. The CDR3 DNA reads TGTGCCAGCAGCCCCGCGGGGGTCTCCTACGAGCAGTACTTC. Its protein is CASSPAGVSYEQYF.

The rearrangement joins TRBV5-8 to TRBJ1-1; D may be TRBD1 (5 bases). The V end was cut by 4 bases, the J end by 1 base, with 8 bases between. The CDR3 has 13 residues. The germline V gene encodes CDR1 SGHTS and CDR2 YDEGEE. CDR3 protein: CASSRDRNTEAFF. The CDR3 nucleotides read TGTGCCAGCAGCCGTGACAGGAACACTGAAGCTTTCTTT. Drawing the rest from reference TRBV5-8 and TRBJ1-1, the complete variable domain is EAGVTQSPTHLIKTRGQQATLRCSPISGHTSVYWYQQALGLGLQFLLWYDEGEERNRGNFPPRFSGRQFPNYSSELNVNALELEDSALYLCASSRDRNTEAFFGQGTRLTVV.

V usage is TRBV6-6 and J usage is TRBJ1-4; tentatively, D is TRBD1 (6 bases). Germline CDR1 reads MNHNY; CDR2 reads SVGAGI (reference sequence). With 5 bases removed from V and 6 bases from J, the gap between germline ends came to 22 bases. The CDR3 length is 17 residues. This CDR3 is CASSPGGQGLPDEKLFF. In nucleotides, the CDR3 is TGTGCCAGCAGTCCCGGGGGGCAGGGGTTGCCTGATGAAAAACTGTTTTTT.

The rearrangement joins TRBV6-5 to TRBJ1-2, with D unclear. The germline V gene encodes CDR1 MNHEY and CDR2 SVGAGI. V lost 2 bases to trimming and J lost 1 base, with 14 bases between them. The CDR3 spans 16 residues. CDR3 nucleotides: TGTGCCAGCAGTTACCGCGGTTTACAAGATAACTATGGCTACACCTTC. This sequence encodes CASSYRGLQDNYGYTF.